A selection of T cell receptor beta chains follows, all from one sample in a study of T cells after yellow fever vaccination. A single record per CDR3 protein comes from TCRdb applying MiXCR to the 5' RACE reads. The sample yields 310,000 or so distinct CDR3 sequences, 3.6% seen once. The specimen comprised PBMCs, sampled on the day of the yellow fever booster vaccination. These receptor sequences come from a man in his late teens or twenties who received the YFV17D yellow fever vaccine. Each CDR3 is given with its conserved first and last residue. Fields, in order: D gene, V gene, clone size, J gene, CDR3 protein, CDR3 DNA. A D gene is named only where the DNA matches it firmly. The size entry is marked missing in some rows and otherwise reads once, few, many or a size class.

NA	TRBV4-2	few	TRBJ1-6	CASSQDRGNSLHF	TGTGCCAGCAGCCAAGATCGCGGTAACTCCCTCCACTTT
TRBD2	TRBV9	many	TRBJ2-1	CASSETSASYNEQFF	TGTGCCAGCAGCGAGACTAGCGCTTCCTACAATGAGCAGTTCTTC
TRBD2	TRBV20-1	few	TRBJ2-3	CSARVKPWRGGDPQADTQYF	TGCAGTGCTAGAGTAAAACCTTGGCGGGGGGGCGACCCGCAGGCAGATACGCAGTATTTT
NA	TRBV19	many	TRBJ1-1	CASSIAGVTEAFF	TGTGCCAGTAGTATCGCCGGGGTAACTGAAGCTTTCTTT
NA	TRBV5-1	few	TRBJ1-1	CASSPFSGDTEAFF	TGCGCCAGCAGCCCATTTTCAGGGGACACTGAAGCTTTCTTT
NA	TRBV4-1	NA	TRBJ2-6	CASSLTAGANVLTF	TGCGCCAGCAGCCTGACCGCGGGGGCCAACGTCCTGACTTTC
NA	TRBV9	many	TRBJ2-5	CASSVAGGEETQYF	TGTGCCAGCAGCGTAGCGGGGGGCGAAGAGACCCAGTACTTC
NA	TRBV5-4	many	TRBJ1-6	CASSLWDPSDSPLHF	TGTGCCAGCAGCTTGTGGGACCCCTCGGATTCACCCCTCCACTTT
TRBD1	TRBV7-9	many	TRBJ2-7	CASSLGTGGSPYEQYF	TGTGCCAGCAGCTTAGGGACAGGGGGTTCCCCCTACGAGCAGTACTTC
NA	TRBV11-2	NA	TRBJ2-2	CASRGGPYTGELFF	TGTGCCAGCAGAGGGGGGCCTTACACCGGGGAGCTGTTTTTT
TRBD1	TRBV7-9	few	TRBJ2-2	CASSHRKDRANTGELFF	TGTGCCAGCAGCCACCGAAAGGACAGGGCGAACACCGGGGAGCTGTTTTTT
NA	TRBV29-1	many	TRBJ2-1	CSVAKSRENEQFF	TGCAGCGTTGCTAAATCCCGTGAGAATGAGCAGTTCTTC
NA	TRBV6-2/TRBV6-3	many	TRBJ2-7	CASSYFGGSGYEQYF	TGTGCCAGCAGTTACTTTGGGGGATCAGGCTACGAGCAGTACTTC
NA	TRBV7-9	many	TRBJ2-3	CASSSLAGPDGTDTQYF	TGTGCCAGCAGCTCCCTGGCGGGGCCGGATGGCACAGATACGCAGTATTTT
NA	TRBV12-3/TRBV12-4	few	TRBJ2-1	CASSFNSGGEQFF	TGTGCCAGCAGTTTTAATTCAGGGGGGGAGCAGTTCTTC
TRBD2	TRBV5-1	many	TRBJ2-3	CASSPIAGETDTQYF	TGCGCCAGCAGCCCTATTGCGGGGGAAACAGATACGCAGTATTTT
NA	TRBV11-2	few	TRBJ1-6	CASSPYLFGEEVSPLHF	TGTGCCAGCAGCCCATACCTTTTCGGGGAAGAAGTATCACCCCTCCACTTT
NA	TRBV6-6	many	TRBJ2-1	CASTGRQGIFLLNEQFF	TGTGCCAGCACCGGGAGACAGGGAATATTTCTGCTGAATGAGCAGTTCTTC
TRBD1	TRBV5-1	few	TRBJ1-6	CASSLAPDRADSPLHF	TGCGCCAGCAGCTTGGCCCCGGACAGGGCTGATTCACCCCTCCACTTT
NA	TRBV19	NA	TRBJ1-1	CATLGRGTVNTEAFF	TGTGCCACGCTGGGCAGGGGTACAGTAAACACTGAAGCTTTCTTT
TRBD1	TRBV7-9	many	TRBJ2-6	CASSLGQGSSGANVLTF	TGTGCCAGCAGCTTAGGACAGGGGAGCTCTGGGGCCAACGTCCTGACTTTC
TRBD2	TRBV5-1	many	TRBJ2-3	CASSLAVASGGGFTDTQYF	TGCGCCAGCAGCTTGGCCGTAGCTAGCGGGGGGGGATTCACAGATACGCAGTATTTT
TRBD2	TRBV6-6	NA	TRBJ2-1	CASSYKWRGGGKGDEQFF	TGTGCCAGCAGTTACAAGTGGCGGGGGGGCGGTAAAGGCGATGAGCAGTTCTTC
NA	TRBV20-1	many	TRBJ1-2	CSARGPLLTNYGYTF	TGCAGTGCTAGAGGCCCCCTGCTGACTAACTATGGCTACACCTTC
NA	TRBV6-2/TRBV6-3	many	TRBJ1-1	CASSHTGLEAFF	TGTGCCAGCAGTCATACAGGGTTGGAAGCTTTCTTT
NA	TRBV6-5	many	TRBJ1-1	CASSRRSVGNTEAFF	TGTGCCAGCAGCCGACGAAGCGTCGGGAACACTGAAGCTTTCTTT
NA	TRBV5-6	few	TRBJ2-3	CASSLRDGDTQYF	TGTGCCAGCAGCTTGCGGGATGGAGATACGCAGTATTTT
NA	TRBV12-3/TRBV12-4	many	TRBJ1-2	CASSPSGTGYGYTF	TGTGCCAGCAGTCCCAGCGGCACTGGGTATGGCTACACCTTC
NA	TRBV5-1	many	TRBJ1-2	CASSRGDRDRAGGYTF	TGCGCCAGCAGCCGGGGAGACCGCGACAGAGCCGGTGGCTACACCTTC
NA	TRBV6-5	many	TRBJ2-7	CASSYGVGPTYEQYF	TGTGCCAGCAGTTACGGGGTGGGACCGACCTACGAGCAGTACTTC